These 12 T cell receptor beta chains originate from one sample sequenced in a study of blood T cell repertoires in COVID-19. Libraries were prepared by immunoSEQ multiplex PCR; TCRdb keeps only in-frame clonotypes and omits some of them. Among over 200,000 clones listed, about 83% were seen once. The sample comprised peripheral blood. These receptors all come from a woman in her 30s with COVID-19, enrolled during active disease.

CDR3 sequence (DNA): TGCAGCGTTTCTCAGGGAGGTAGCAATCAGCCCCAGCATTTT. Protein sequence: CSVSQGGSNQPQHF. V usage is TRBV29-1 and J usage is TRBJ1-5; perhaps TRBD1 as D (5 bases). CDR1 and CDR2 (germline): SQVTM, ANQGSEA. The CDR3 consists of 14 residues. Trimming took 5 bases from V and 0 from J, leaving 11 bases between them.

The chain links TRBV28 to TRBJ1-2, with 7 bases identical to TRBD1. The CDR3 has 13 residues. Losses at the gene ends were 10 bases for V and 7 bases for J; bases not matched to a gene: 12. The germline gives CDR1 MDHEN, CDR2 SYDVKM. The DNA for the CDR3 is TGTGCCATCCAGAGGCAGGGGGGTATTGGCTACACCTTC. Translation: CAIQRQGGIGYTF.

The gene calls are TRBV7-9 and TRBJ1-2, with TRBD1 matching over 9 bases. Germline values: CDR1 SEHNR, CDR2 FQNEAQ (reference sequence). The trim removed 5 bases at V and 0 bases at J, leaving 13 bases unmatched. This CDR3 has 18 residues. The CDR3 DNA reads TGTGCCAGCAGCCCTCCCGGACAGGGGAGAGAAGCTAACTATGGCTACACCTTC. Translated, it gives CASSPPGQGREANYGYTF.

J is TRBJ2-5 and V is TRBV5-1; 7 bases agree with TRBD1. The CDR3 has 16 amino acids. The V gene's germline CDR1 is SGHRS and CDR2 YFSETQ. The trim removed 2 bases at V and 2 bases at J, leaving 9 bases unmatched. CDR3 in amino acids: CASSLKDRDRQETQYF. CDR3 coding DNA: TGCGCCAGCAGCTTAAAAGACCGGGACAGACAAGAGACCCAGTACTTC.

This clone turned up a few times. The J gene is TRBJ2-6, the V gene TRBV7-3; 10 nucleotides match TRBD1. This CDR3 has 19 residues. After removal of 5 bases from V and 0 bases from J, the junction contained 10 bases not matched to a gene. Germline V gene data show CDR1 as SGHTA and CDR2 as FQGTGA. In nucleotides, the CDR3 is TGTGCCAGCAGCCCCTCCGGGACAGGGGTTCCCTCTGGGGCCAACGTCCTGACTTTC. It codes for CASSPSGTGVPSGANVLTF. Together with reference TRBV7-3 and TRBJ2-6, the CDR3 gives the full variable domain: GAGVSQTPSNKVTEKGKYVELRCDPISGHTALYWYRQSLGQGPEFLIYFQGTGAADDSGLPNDRFFAVRPEGSVSTLKIQRTERGDSAVYLCASSPSGTGVPSGANVLTFGAGSRLTVL.

The rearrangement joins TRBV11-3 to TRBJ2-7; D is possibly TRBD1 (6 bases). The V gene's germline CDR1 is SGHNT and CDR2 YENEEA. V was clipped by 9 bases and J by 4 bases, with 19 bases between them. The CDR3 sequence is 14 residues long. This chain's CDR3 is CARASWQGLYEQYF. CDR3 nucleotide sequence: TGTGCCAGGGCCTCTTGGCAGGGGCTATACGAGCAGTACTTC.

This chain connects TRBV11-2 to TRBJ2-1, with 8 bases matching TRBD1. Trimming cost V 1 base and J 15 bases; bases outside gene matches: 8. Germline CDR1 is SGHAT and CDR2 is FQNNGV. CDR3 length equals 13 residues. This CDR3 reads CASSLVPDRGGFF. For the CDR3, the DNA is TGTGCCAGCAGCTTAGTCCCCGACAGGGGAGGGTTCTTC.

This rearrangement joins TRBV7-6 to TRBJ2-7; tentatively, D is TRBD2 (6 bases). V was shortened by 3 bases and J by 3 bases, with 9 bases between the two germline ends. The CDR3 has 13 residues. Germline loops: CDR1 SGHVS, CDR2 FNYEAQ. CDR3: CASSFGEVYEQYF. Written as DNA, the CDR3 is TGTGCCAGCAGCTTTGGGGAGGTCTACGAGCAGTACTTC.

This clone was counted once. The chain couples TRBV6-5 to TRBJ2-1; weak D call: TRBD1 (6 bases). The V gene lost 4 bases and the J gene lost 0 bases, with 10 bases spanning the gap. The CDR3 extends over 15 amino acids. The germline gives CDR1 MNHEY, CDR2 SVGAGI. DNA for the CDR3: TGTGCCAGCAGTTCCCTAGGGGGCTCCTACAATGAGCAGTTCTTC. This encodes CASSSLGGSYNEQFF.

This clone is a singleton in its sample. The chain employs TRBV27 and TRBJ1-2; D might be TRBD1 (5 bases). CDR3 length: 14 amino acids. Trimming cost V 5 bases and J 8 bases, with 18 bases left between them. Germline V lookup: CDR1 MNHEY, CDR2 SMNVEV (reference sequence). The CDR3 protein is CASSPKPGPFGYTF. The CDR3 nucleotides read TGTGCCAGCAGTCCGAAGCCAGGGCCGTTCGGCTACACCTTC.

This chain connects TRBV30 to TRBJ2-7; D may be TRBD1 (6 bases). V lost 0 bases and J 2 bases, leaving 8 bases between the germline ends. Per the germline V gene, CDR1 is GTSNPN and CDR2 is SVGIG (reference sequence). This CDR3 spans 13 amino acids. The CDR3 here is CAWSVQGPYEQYF. The CDR3 DNA reads TGTGCCTGGAGTGTACAGGGCCCCTACGAGCAGTACTTC.

The chain has TRBV7-8 and TRBJ2-7; 12 nucleotides align to TRBD2. Germline lookup yields CDR1 SGHVS and CDR2 FQNEAQ. The CDR3 has 19 residues. Losses at the gene ends were 6 bases for V and 2 bases for J; bases not matched to a gene: 17. CDR3 residues: CASSSTLTGLAGKTYEQYF. CDR3 in DNA: TGTGCCAGCAGTTCCACGTTAACAGGACTAGCGGGGAAAACCTACGAGCAGTACTTC. Based on the CDR3 plus reference TRBV7-8 and TRBJ2-7, the full variable domain is GAGVSQSPRYKVAKRGQDVALRCDPISGHVSLFWYQQALGQGPEFLTYFQNEAQLDKSGLPSDRFFAERPEGSVSTLKIQRTQQEDSAVYLCASSSTLTGLAGKTYEQYFGPGTRLTVT.